Listed here are 4 T cell receptor beta chains from one sample, sequenced in a study of shared clonotypes between healthy human individuals. TCRdb keeps only in-frame clones here, not all; method: immunoSEQ multiplex PCR. The sample has some 2,100,000 clones; under 97% are singletons. The specimen was naive CD4+ T cells sorted from blood. Subset indicated: CD45RA+ positively selected. All receptors come from a young man in good health.

V and J are TRBV7-2 and TRBJ2-7, with D possibly TRBD2 on 6 matching bases. Per germline, CDR1 SGHTA and CDR2 FQGNSA. The CDR3 is made up of 15 amino acids. Trimming shortened V by 5 bases and J by 3 bases, and 17 bases separated the two germline ends. The CDR3 reads CASSPGGAASYEQYF. The CDR3 nucleotides read TGTGCCAGCAGCCCCGGGGGAGCAGCAAGCTACGAGCAGTACTTC.

This clone was detected only once. This chain connects TRBV7-2 to TRBJ1-2, with TRBD1 matching 8 bases. The CDR3 runs 18 residues. Germline assignment: CDR1 SGHTA and CDR2 FQGNSA. V gave up 1 base and J gave up 4 bases; unmatched junction bases: 14. CDR3 coding DNA: TGTGCCAGCAGCTTAGAGCCGACCTCCGGGACAGGATTCTATGGCTACACCTTC. It specifies CASSLEPTSGTGFYGYTF. The whole variable domain, filled in from reference TRBV7-2 and TRBJ1-2, reads GAGVSQSPSNKVTEKGKDVELRCDPISGHTALYWYRQSLGQGLEFLIYFQGNSAPDKSGLPSDRFSAERTGGSVSTLTIQRTQQEDSAVYLCASSLEPTSGTGFYGYTFGSGTRLTVV.

This CDR3 reads CASSQTGEVGGYTF. The CDR3 DNA is TGTGCCAGCAGTCAAACCGGCGAGGTAGGAGGCTACACCTTC. The chain couples TRBV6-1 to TRBJ1-2; unclear D gene. V was pared by 5 bases and J by 8 bases, with 18 bases between. CDR3 size: 14 residues. CDR1 and CDR2 from the germline V gene are MNHNS and SASEGT.

V and J are TRBV7-9 and TRBJ2-7, with TRBD1 matching over 9 bases. With 5 bases clipped from V and 9 bases from J, the junction kept 8 bases outside the gene matches. Germline CDR1 reads SEHNR; CDR2 reads FQNEAQ (reference sequence). CDR3 length equals 13 residues. CDR3 DNA: TGTGCCAGCAGCGCCCCAGGACAGGGGAGGCAGTACTTC. The encoded protein is CASSAPGQGRQYF.